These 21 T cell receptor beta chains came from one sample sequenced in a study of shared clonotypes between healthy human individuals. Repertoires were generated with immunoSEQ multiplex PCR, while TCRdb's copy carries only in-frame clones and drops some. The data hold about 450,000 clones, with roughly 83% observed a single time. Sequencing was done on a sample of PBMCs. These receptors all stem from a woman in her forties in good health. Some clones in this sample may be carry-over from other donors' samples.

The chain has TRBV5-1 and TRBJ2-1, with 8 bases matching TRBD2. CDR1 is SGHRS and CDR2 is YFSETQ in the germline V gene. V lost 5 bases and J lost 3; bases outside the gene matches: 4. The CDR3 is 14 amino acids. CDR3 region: CASRVAGIYNEQFF. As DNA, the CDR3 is TGCGCCAGCAGGGTAGCGGGGATCTACAATGAGCAGTTCTTC.

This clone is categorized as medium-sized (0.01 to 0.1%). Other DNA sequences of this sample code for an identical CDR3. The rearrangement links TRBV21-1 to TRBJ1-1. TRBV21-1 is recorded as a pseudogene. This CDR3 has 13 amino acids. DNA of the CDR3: TGTGCCAGCAGCAAAGTTGACAACACTGAAGCTTTCTTT. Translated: CASSKVDNTEAFF.

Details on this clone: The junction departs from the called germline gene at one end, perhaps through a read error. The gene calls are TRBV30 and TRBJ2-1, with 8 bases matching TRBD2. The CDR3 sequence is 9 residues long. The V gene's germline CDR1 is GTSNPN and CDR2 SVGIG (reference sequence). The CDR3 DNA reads TGTGCCTTGAGCGGGAGTAGGATCTTC. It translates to CALSGSRIF. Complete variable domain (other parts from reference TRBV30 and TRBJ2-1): SQTIHQWPATLVQPVGSPLSLECTVEGTSNPNLYWYRQAAGRGLQLLFYSVGIGQISSEVPQNLSASRPQDRQFILSSKKLLLSDSGFYLCALSGSRIFGPGTRLTVL.

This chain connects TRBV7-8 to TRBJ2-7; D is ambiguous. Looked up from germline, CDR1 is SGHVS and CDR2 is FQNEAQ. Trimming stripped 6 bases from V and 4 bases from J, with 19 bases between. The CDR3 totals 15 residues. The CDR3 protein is CASRLVLEAPYEQYF. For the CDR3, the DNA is TGTGCCAGCAGATTGGTGTTAGAGGCCCCATACGAGCAGTACTTC.

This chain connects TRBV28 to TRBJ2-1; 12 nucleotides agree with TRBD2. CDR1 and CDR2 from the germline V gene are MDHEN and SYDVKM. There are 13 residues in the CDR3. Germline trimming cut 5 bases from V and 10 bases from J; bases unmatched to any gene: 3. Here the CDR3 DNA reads TGTGCCAGCAGTCTCGGGACTAGCGGGGAGCAGTTCTTC. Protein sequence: CASSLGTSGEQFF.

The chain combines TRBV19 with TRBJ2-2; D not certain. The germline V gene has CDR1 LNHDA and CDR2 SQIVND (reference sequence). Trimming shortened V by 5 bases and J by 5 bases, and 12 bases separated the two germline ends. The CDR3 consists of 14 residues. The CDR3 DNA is TGTGCCAGTAGTCCTAGGTCCTCGACCGGGGAGCTGTTTTTT. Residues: CASSPRSSTGELFF.

The chain's CDR3 is CASSLDGTGTGELFF. The CDR3 DNA reads as TGTGCCAGCAGCTTAGACGGGACCGGTACCGGGGAGCTGTTTTTT. The chain is built from TRBV5-4 and TRBJ2-2; D tentatively reads TRBD1 or TRBD2 (5 bases each). The CDR3 consists of 15 residues. CDR1 and CDR2 (germline): SGHNT, YYREEE (reference sequence). Deletions cut 2 bases from V and 5 bases from J, with 13 bases between.

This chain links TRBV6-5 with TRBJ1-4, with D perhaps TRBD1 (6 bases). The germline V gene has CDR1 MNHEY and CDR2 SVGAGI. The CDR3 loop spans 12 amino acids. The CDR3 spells CWFGGENEKLFF. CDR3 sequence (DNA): TGTTGGTTCGGGGGCGAAAATGAAAAACTGTTTTTT.

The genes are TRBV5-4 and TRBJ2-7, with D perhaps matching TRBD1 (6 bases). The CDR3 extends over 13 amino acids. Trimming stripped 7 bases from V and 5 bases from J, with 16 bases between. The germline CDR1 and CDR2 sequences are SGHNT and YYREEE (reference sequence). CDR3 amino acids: CASGLRGSNEQYF. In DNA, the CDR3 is TGTGCCAGCGGATTGAGGGGGAGTAACGAGCAGTACTTC.

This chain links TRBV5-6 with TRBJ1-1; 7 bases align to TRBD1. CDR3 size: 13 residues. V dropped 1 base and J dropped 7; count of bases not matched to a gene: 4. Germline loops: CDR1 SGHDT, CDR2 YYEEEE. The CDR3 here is CASSLRGGGEAFF. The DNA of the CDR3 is TGTGCCAGCAGCTTGAGAGGGGGCGGTGAAGCTTTCTTT.

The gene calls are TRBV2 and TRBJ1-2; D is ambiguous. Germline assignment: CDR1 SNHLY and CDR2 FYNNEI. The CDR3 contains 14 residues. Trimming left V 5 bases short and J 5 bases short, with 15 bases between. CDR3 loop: CASSPPATTYGYTF. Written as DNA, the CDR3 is TGTGCCAGCAGTCCTCCAGCTACGACATATGGCTACACCTTC.

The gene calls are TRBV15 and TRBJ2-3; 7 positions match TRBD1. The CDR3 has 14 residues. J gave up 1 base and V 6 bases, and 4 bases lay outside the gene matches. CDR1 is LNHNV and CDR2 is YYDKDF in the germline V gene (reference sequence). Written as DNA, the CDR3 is TGTGCCACCAGGGCCGGACAGGGCACAGATACGCAGTATTTT. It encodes CATRAGQGTDTQYF.

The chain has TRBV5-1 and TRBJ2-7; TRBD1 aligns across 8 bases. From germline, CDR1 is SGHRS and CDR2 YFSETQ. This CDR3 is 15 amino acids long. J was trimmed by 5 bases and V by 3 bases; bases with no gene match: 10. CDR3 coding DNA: TGCGCCAGCAGCTGGGGGGACAGGCGTAGGGACGAGCAGTACTTC. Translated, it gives CASSWGDRRRDEQYF.

The CDR3 region is CASSAQGAHYGYTF. CDR3 sequence (DNA): TGTGCCAGCAGCGCACAGGGTGCTCACTATGGCTACACCTTC. The chain combines TRBV9 with TRBJ1-2, with D possibly being TRBD1 (6 bases). Trimming pared 3 bases from V and 3 bases from J, leaving 12 bases between. Germline CDR1 is SGDLS and CDR2 is YYNGEE. The CDR3 loop spans 14 amino acids.

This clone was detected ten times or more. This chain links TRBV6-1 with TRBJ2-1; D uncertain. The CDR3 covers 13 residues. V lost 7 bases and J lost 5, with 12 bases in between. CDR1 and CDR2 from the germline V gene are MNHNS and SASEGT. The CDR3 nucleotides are TGTGCCAGCAACGAACCCCTGAACAATGAGCAGTTCTTC. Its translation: CASNEPLNNEQFF.

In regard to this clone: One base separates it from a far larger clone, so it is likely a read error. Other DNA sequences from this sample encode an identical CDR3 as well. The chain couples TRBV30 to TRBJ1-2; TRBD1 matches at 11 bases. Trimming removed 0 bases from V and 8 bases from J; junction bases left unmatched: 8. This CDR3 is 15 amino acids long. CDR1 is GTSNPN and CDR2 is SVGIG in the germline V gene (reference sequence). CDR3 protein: CAWSVLGQGADGYTF. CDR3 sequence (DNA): TGTGCCTGGAGTGTCCTCGGACAGGGGGCGGACGGCTACACCTTC.

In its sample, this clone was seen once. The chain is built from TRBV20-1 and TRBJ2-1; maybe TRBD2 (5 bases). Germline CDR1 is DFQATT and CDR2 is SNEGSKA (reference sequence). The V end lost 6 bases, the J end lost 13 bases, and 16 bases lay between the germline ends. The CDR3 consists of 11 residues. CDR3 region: CSARRTVLQFF. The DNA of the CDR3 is TGCAGTGCCCGCCGGACTGTACTTCAGTTCTTC.

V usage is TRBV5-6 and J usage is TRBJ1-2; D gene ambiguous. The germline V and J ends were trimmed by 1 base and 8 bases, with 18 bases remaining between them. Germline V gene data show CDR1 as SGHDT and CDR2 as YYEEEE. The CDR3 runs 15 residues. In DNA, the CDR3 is TGTGCCAGCAGCTTGCCCCTCGGGAGGGAAACGGGCTACACCTTC. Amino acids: CASSLPLGRETGYTF.

CDR3 protein: CASSPLTGPTDTQYF. CDR3 nucleotide sequence: TGTGCCAGCAGCCCCCTAACTGGCCCCACAGATACGCAGTATTTT. This rearrangement joins TRBV7-9 to TRBJ2-3; unclear D gene. Trimming pared 5 bases from V and 2 bases from J, leaving 14 bases between. This CDR3 is built from 15 residues. CDR1 SEHNR and CDR2 FQNEAQ come from the germline V gene (reference sequence).

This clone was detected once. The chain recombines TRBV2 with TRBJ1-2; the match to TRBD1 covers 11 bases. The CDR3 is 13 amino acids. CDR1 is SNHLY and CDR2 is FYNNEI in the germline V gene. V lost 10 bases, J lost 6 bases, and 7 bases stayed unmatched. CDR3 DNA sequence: TGTGCCACCCAGGGACAGGGGGTTCATGGCTACACCTTC. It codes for CATQGQGVHGYTF.

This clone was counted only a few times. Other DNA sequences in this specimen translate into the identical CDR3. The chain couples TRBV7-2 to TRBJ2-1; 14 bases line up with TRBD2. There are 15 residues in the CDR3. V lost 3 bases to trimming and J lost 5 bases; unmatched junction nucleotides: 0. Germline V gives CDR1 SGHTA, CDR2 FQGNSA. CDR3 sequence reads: CASSLGLAGDNEQFF. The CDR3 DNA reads TGTGCCAGCAGCTTGGGACTAGCGGGAGACAATGAGCAGTTCTTC. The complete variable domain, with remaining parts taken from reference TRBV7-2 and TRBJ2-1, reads GAGVSQSPSNKVTEKGKDVELRCDPISGHTALYWYRQSLGQGLEFLIYFQGNSAPDKSGLPSDRFSAERTGGSVSTLTIQRTQQEDSAVYLCASSLGLAGDNEQFFGPGTRLTVL.